This T cell receptor beta chain was obtained from a study of response to subunit inactivated influenza vaccine (dated by TCRdb to about 2018). A note on the overall study: Deep quantitative profiling of the T cell receptor repertoire was used in the study to follow responses to a trivalent subunit inactivated influenza vaccine. The full study reports these points: The authors suggested that each seasonal influenza vaccination may recruit only a limited number of new T cells.

Note on this clonotype: The antigen this receptor binds is unknown. Per-nucleotide qualities are absent, and no much larger clonotype sits a single base away.

Measured from the cysteine to the phenylalanine, the CDR3 is 13 residues long. Only the CDR3 portion is preserved as DNA: 39 bases, with reading frame beginning at the first base. Sequences KGHDR (CDR1) and SFDVKD (CDR2) are obtained from the germline V gene. Between the V and J ends, shortened by 9 bases and 0 bases respectively, the junction contains 7 bases. Libraries were built with RT-PCR. The reads were generated on an Illumina HiSeq 2500. In-frame beta chains were kept once TCRdb had trimmed the public reads at Q25 with fastp and called clones with MiXCR. All rows with the same CDR3 protein become a single entry with the most common DNA and genes. This sample holds 300,000 to 350,000 distinct CDR3 sequences; around 20% were observed only once. About a tenth of the sample is held by the ten biggest clonotypes.

The sample consisted of PBMCs from blood, taken approximately 20 months after vaccination. The chain was built from TRBV24-1 and TRBJ2-2, with the identity of the D gene unclear. The receptor comes from a man aged 50 to 69 who received an inactivated influenza vaccine. Donor details come from another sample of the same person, matched by shared clones. The CDR3 here reads CATDTPNTGELFF. In nucleotide form, the sequence is TGTGCCACCGACACCCCGAACACCGGGGAGCTGTTTTTT.